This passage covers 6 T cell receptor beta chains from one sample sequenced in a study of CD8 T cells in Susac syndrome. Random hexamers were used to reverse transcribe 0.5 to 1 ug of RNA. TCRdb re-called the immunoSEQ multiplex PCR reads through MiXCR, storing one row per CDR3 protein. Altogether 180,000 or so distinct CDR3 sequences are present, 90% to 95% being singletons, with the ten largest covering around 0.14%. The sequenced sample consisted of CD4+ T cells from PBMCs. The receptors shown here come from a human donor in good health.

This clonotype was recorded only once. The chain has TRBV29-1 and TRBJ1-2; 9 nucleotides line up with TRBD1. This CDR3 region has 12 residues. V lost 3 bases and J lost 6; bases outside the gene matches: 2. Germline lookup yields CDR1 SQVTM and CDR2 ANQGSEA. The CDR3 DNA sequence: TGCAGCGTTGAGACAGGGGGGAATGGCTACACCTTC. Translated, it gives CSVETGGNGYTF.

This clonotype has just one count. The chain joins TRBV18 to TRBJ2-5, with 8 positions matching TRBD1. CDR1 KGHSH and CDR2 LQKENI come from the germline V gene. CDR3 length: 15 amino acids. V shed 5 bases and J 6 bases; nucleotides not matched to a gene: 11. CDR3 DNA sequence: TGTGCCAGCTCATCTCAGACAGGGGTGATGAAGACCCAGTACTTC. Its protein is CASSSQTGVMKTQYF.

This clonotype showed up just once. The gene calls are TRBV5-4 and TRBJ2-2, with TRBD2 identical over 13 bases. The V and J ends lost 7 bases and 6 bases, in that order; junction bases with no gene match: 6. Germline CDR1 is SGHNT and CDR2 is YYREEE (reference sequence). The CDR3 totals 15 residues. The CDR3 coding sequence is TGTGCCAGCCAAACTAGCGGGGGGGCATCCGGGGAGCTGTTTTTT. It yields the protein CASQTSGGASGELFF.

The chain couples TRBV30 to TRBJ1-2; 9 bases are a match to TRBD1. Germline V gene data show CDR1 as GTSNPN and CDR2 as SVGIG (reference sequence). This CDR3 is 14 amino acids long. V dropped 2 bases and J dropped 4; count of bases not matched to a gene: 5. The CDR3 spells CAWSRTGVFYGYTF. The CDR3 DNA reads TGTGCCTGGAGTCGGACAGGGGTCTTCTATGGCTACACCTTC.

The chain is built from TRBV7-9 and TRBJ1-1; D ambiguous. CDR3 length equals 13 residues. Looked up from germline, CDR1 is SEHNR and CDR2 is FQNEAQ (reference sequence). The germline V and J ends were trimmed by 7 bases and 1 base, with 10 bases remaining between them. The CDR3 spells CASILEGNTEAFF. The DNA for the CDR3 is TGTGCCAGCATTCTGGAGGGGAACACTGAAGCTTTCTTT.

CDR3 DNA: TGTGCCAGCTCACCCGCCGGACAGGGGAACACTGAAGCTTTCTTT. It encodes CASSPAGQGNTEAFF. The V call is TRBV18, the J call TRBJ1-1; 8 positions match TRBD1. Looked up from germline, CDR1 is KGHSH and CDR2 is LQKENI. The CDR3 is made up of 15 amino acids. V was pared by 3 bases and J by 1 base, with 4 bases of the junction left unmatched. Full variable domain (outside the CDR3, taken from reference TRBV18 and TRBJ1-1): NAGVMQNPRHLVRRRGQEARLRCSPMKGHSHVYWYRQLPEEGLKFMVYLQKENIIDESGMPKERFSAEFPKEGPSILRIQQVVRGDSAAYFCASSPAGQGNTEAFFGQGTRLTVV.